One and the same sample provided the 17 T cell receptor beta chains below, sequenced in a study of OX40 agonist ivuxolimab in advanced cancers. Generated by immunoSEQ multiplex PCR, the TCRdb table keeps only in-frame clones and is missing some. The sample gives approximately 80,000 clones, about 94% of which show up once; around 9.6% is in the top ten. The sequencing used CD4+ or CD8+ T cells sorted from blood, collected in a trial of the OX40 agonist ivuxolimab. The receptors stem from an adult with an advanced solid tumor such as melanoma, head and neck, liver or kidney cancer.

This chain connects TRBV13 to TRBJ2-7, with TRBD2 matching 9 bases. The CDR3 loop spans 16 amino acids. V shed 5 bases, J shed 0 bases, and the junction held 8 bases outside the gene matches. Germline V gene lookup returns CDR1 PRHDT and CDR2 FYEKMQ (reference sequence). The CDR3 DNA reads TGTGCCAGCAGCACCCCTAGCGGGATGAGCTCCTACGAGCAGTACTTC. Encoded protein: CASSTPSGMSSYEQYF.

The chain uses TRBV13 and TRBJ2-3; TRBD2 aligns across 7 bases. CDR3 length: 16 amino acids. Germline V gene lookup returns CDR1 PRHDT and CDR2 FYEKMQ (reference sequence). V shed 5 bases, J shed 4 bases, and the junction held 12 bases outside the gene matches. The CDR3 DNA sequence: TGTGCCAGCAGCCCTCGGGATGGGCGGGAGTCAGATACGCAGTATTTT. Translated, it gives CASSPRDGRESDTQYF.

CDR3 nucleotides: TGTGCCAGCCGCGGGAACACTGAAGCTTTCTTT. Translated, it gives CASRGNTEAFF. V is TRBV7-6 and J is TRBJ1-1; D ambiguous. V was cut by 8 bases and J by 1 base, with 5 bases left in between. CDR3 size: 11 residues. Germline CDR1 reads SGHVS; CDR2 reads FNYEAQ.

This clone was seen once. This rearrangement joins TRBV27 to TRBJ2-7, with TRBD1 identical over 9 bases. Germline V gene sequence: CDR1 MNHEY, CDR2 SMNVEV (reference sequence). This CDR3 region has 14 residues. J lost 2 bases, V lost 6 bases, and 5 bases had no gene match. The CDR3 loop is CASSRRTGAYEQYF. The CDR3 DNA follows: TGTGCCAGCAGCCGTCGGACAGGGGCCTACGAGCAGTACTTC.

V usage is TRBV28 and J usage is TRBJ2-1; 13 bases are shared with TRBD2. The CDR3 extends over 15 amino acids. V shed 5 bases, J shed 4 bases, and the junction held 2 bases outside the gene matches. CDR1 is MDHEN and CDR2 is SYDVKM in the germline V gene. The CDR3: CASSPGLAGYNEQFF. The CDR3, as DNA: TGTGCCAGCAGTCCGGGACTAGCGGGGTACAATGAGCAGTTCTTC.

The chain has TRBV11-2 and TRBJ2-7; D remains ambiguous. This CDR3 has 11 residues. V lost 4 bases and J lost 10, with 11 bases in between. Germline CDR1 and CDR2: SGHAT and FQNNGV. CDR3 amino acids: CASSYLVDQYF. CDR3 nucleotides: TGTGCCAGCAGCTACTTAGTGGACCAGTACTTC.

V is TRBV7-9 and J is TRBJ2-4; D is unclear. CDR1 and CDR2 (germline): SEHNR, FQNEAQ (reference sequence). The CDR3 consists of 12 residues. Trimming stripped 5 bases from V and 5 bases from J, with 7 bases between. In DNA form, the CDR3 reads TGTGCCAGCAGCCCTTCGGAAAACATTCAGTACTTC. Protein product: CASSPSENIQYF.

This rearrangement joins TRBV2 to TRBJ1-4; TRBD1 is a possible D gene (6 bases). Germline assignment: CDR1 SNHLY and CDR2 FYNNEI. Trimming took 6 bases from V and 4 from J, leaving 15 bases between them. This CDR3 comprises 15 residues. The chain's CDR3 is CASRDTGTFNEKLFF. CDR3 DNA: TGTGCCAGCAGGGATACCGGGACATTTAATGAAAAACTGTTTTTT.

The rearrangement uses TRBV7-3 and TRBJ2-1, with 7 bases that match TRBD2. The V segment lost 4 bases and the J segment 0 bases; nucleotides outside the gene matches: 6. The CDR3 contains 16 residues. CDR1 and CDR2 from the germline V gene are SGHTA and FQGTGA. CDR3 nucleotides: TGTGCCAGCAGCTATCTCGGCGGGAGCTCCTACAATGAGCAGTTCTTC. It is translated as CASSYLGGSSYNEQFF.

Only a few counts were recorded for this clone. The rearrangement joins TRBV6-5 to TRBJ1-5; no firm D call. Germline V lookup: CDR1 MNHEY, CDR2 SVGAGI. V was trimmed by 6 bases and J by 0 bases, leaving 9 bases between them. The CDR3 spans 14 residues. The CDR3 loop is CASRPLYSNQPQHF. The CDR3 DNA follows: TGTGCCAGCAGGCCACTTTATAGCAATCAGCCCCAGCATTTT.

This chain uses TRBV15 with TRBJ2-3; D gene uncertain. In germline, CDR1 is LNHNV, CDR2 YYDKDF (reference sequence). The CDR3 length is 13 residues. Between the trimmed V and J ends, which lost 6 bases and 1 base, there was a span of 8 bases. CDR3 in DNA: TGTGCCACCAGTAAGGCAGGCACAGATACGCAGTATTTT. It codes for CATSKAGTDTQYF. The full variable domain, with the rest looked up from reference TRBV15 and TRBJ2-3, is DAMVIQNPRYQVTQFGKPVTLSCSQTLNHNVMYWYQQKSSQAPKLLFHYYDKDFNNEADTPDNFQSRRPNTSFCFLDIRSPGLGDTAMYLCATSKAGTDTQYFGPGTRLTVL.

The chain carries TRBV10-3 and TRBJ1-1; 7 positions match TRBD1. V trimming: 9 bases; J trimming: 4 bases; junction bases outside the gene matches: 8. The length of the CDR3 is 13 residues. Germline V gene data show CDR1 as ENHRY and CDR2 as SYGVKD. This chain's CDR3 is CAIKTGAGTEAFF. The DNA for the CDR3 is TGTGCCATTAAAACAGGGGCGGGCACTGAAGCTTTCTTT.

The V gene is TRBV27, the J gene TRBJ2-3; no clear D. Germline V gene lookup returns CDR1 MNHEY and CDR2 SMNVEV (reference sequence). V was cut by 6 bases and J by 10 bases, with 11 bases left in between. The CDR3 has 11 residues. The chain's CDR3 is CASSDSTAQYF. CDR3 bases: TGTGCCAGCAGCGACTCAACGGCGCAGTATTTT.

This rearrangement joins TRBV19 to TRBJ2-7, with TRBD1 as a possible D gene (6 bases). The CDR3 is 13 amino acids. Trimming stripped 7 bases from V and 2 bases from J, with 12 bases between. Germline-derived CDR1 and CDR2 are LNHDA and SQIVND (reference sequence). The CDR3 DNA sequence: TGTGCCAGTACCCCACCAGGGGCCTACGAGCAGTACTTC. The encoded protein is CASTPPGAYEQYF.

The chain employs TRBV11-3 and TRBJ2-3, with D perhaps matching TRBD1 (5 bases). Trimming pared 5 bases from V and 0 bases from J, leaving 9 bases between. The CDR3 sequence is 14 residues long. Per germline, CDR1 SGHNT and CDR2 YENEEA. The CDR3 spells CASSLRTSTDTQYF. The CDR3 DNA reads as TGTGCCAGCAGCCTCCGGACAAGCACAGATACGCAGTATTTT.

In this sample, this clone turned up once. The V gene is TRBV28, the J gene TRBJ2-1, with TRBD2 matching 12 bases. CDR3 length equals 15 residues. J was trimmed by 8 bases and V by 2 bases; bases with no gene match: 4. Germline V gene sequence: CDR1 MDHEN, CDR2 SYDVKM. The CDR3 is CASSLLAGGPHEQFF. CDR3 DNA: TGTGCCAGCAGTTTACTAGCGGGAGGGCCGCATGAGCAGTTCTTC. The full variable domain, with the rest looked up from reference TRBV28 and TRBJ2-1, is DVKVTQSSRYLVKRTGEKVFLECVQDMDHENMFWYRQDPGLGLRLIYFSYDVKMKEKGDIPEGYSVSREKKERFSLILESASTNQTSMYLCASSLLAGGPHEQFFGPGTRLTVL.

CDR3 protein: CASRLRGWETQYF. Written as DNA, the CDR3 is TGTGCCAGCAGGCTCCGAGGGTGGGAGACCCAGTACTTC. This chain links TRBV28 with TRBJ2-5; D perhaps matches TRBD2 (5 bases). Germline values: CDR1 MDHEN, CDR2 SYDVKM. Between the trimmed V and J ends, which lost 6 bases and 5 bases, there was a span of 13 bases. The CDR3 has 13 residues.